Shown below are 12 T cell receptor beta chains from a single sample sequenced in a study of T cells in localized non-small cell lung cancer. The method was immunoSEQ multiplex PCR; TCRdb's version includes in-frame clones alone and lacks a portion of them. The sample has tens of thousands of clones; around 81% are singletons. The specimen was peripheral blood mononuclear cells, collected before any cancer treatment. The origin of the receptors is a man aged 40 to 75 with stage III lung adenocarcinoma.

This sequence joins TRBV5-6 and TRBJ1-1, with D unclear. Trimming removed 0 bases at V and 4 bases at J, with 10 bases between. Germline V gene data show CDR1 as SGHDT and CDR2 as YYEEEE. The CDR3 sequence is 14 residues long. The CDR3 protein is CASSLGPLGTEAFF. The CDR3 bases are TGTGCCAGCAGCTTGGGACCTTTGGGCACTGAAGCTTTCTTT. The full variable domain, its missing parts supplied by reference TRBV5-6 and TRBJ1-1, is DAGVTQSPTHLIKTRGQQVTLRCSPKSGHDTVSWYQQALGQGPQFIFQYYEEEERQRGNFPDRFSGHQFPNYSSELNVNALLLGDSALYLCASSLGPLGTEAFFGQGTRLTVV.

CDR3 amino acids: CASNQGIYGYTF. The DNA of the CDR3 is TGTGCCAGTAACCAGGGGATTTATGGCTACACCTTC. This rearrangement joins TRBV19 to TRBJ1-2, with a tentative D call TRBD1 (6 bases). The CDR3 sequence is 12 residues long. The V end was cut by 7 bases, the J end by 5 bases, with 11 bases between. Germline CDR1 LNHDA, CDR2 SQIVND (reference sequence).

The chain combines TRBV19 with TRBJ1-2; D is perhaps TRBD1 (6 bases). CDR1 and CDR2 (germline): LNHDA, SQIVND (reference sequence). The CDR3 runs to 18 residues. Deletions cut 0 bases from V and 6 bases from J, with 23 bases between. The CDR3 sequence is CASSIDPLNSGGFDGYTF. CDR3 sequence (DNA): TGTGCCAGTAGTATAGATCCCCTTAACTCGGGGGGCTTCGATGGCTACACCTTC.

The V gene is TRBV6-1, the J gene TRBJ1-1; TRBD1 is a possible D gene (5 bases). Deletions cut 2 bases from V and 1 base from J, with 20 bases between. CDR3 size: 18 residues. Per germline, CDR1 MNHNS and CDR2 SASEGT. The CDR3 DNA reads as TGTGCCAGCAGTGAACCCCCATGGCGGAGGGGAGGGAACACTGAAGCTTTCTTT. It codes for CASSEPPWRRGGNTEAFF.

V is TRBV10-3 and J is TRBJ2-5; TRBD1 matches 10 bases. This CDR3 spans 15 amino acids. Germline CDR1 ENHRY, CDR2 SYGVKD. The V and J ends lost 3 bases and 2 bases, in that order; junction bases with no gene match: 3. The CDR3 is CAISDGTGDQETQYF. CDR3 coding DNA: TGTGCCATCAGTGATGGGACAGGGGATCAAGAGACCCAGTACTTC.

V gene TRBV11-1 combines with J gene TRBJ2-1; perhaps TRBD1 as D (6 bases). Trimming stripped 5 bases from V and 0 bases from J, with 11 bases between. Germline CDR1 SGHAT, CDR2 FQDESV (reference sequence). The CDR3 runs 15 residues. DNA for the CDR3: TGTGCCAGCAGCGTTACAGGGAGCTCCTACAATGAGCAGTTCTTC. Protein product: CASSVTGSSYNEQFF.

This chain uses TRBV7-9 with TRBJ2-7; no definite D call. Trimming pared 2 bases from V and 11 bases from J, leaving 7 bases between. In germline, CDR1 is SEHNR, CDR2 FQNEAQ (reference sequence). This CDR3 contains 10 residues. CDR3 sequence: CASSLSVKYF. The CDR3 DNA reads TGTGCCAGCAGCTTATCGGTAAAGTACTTC.

This chain joins TRBV19 and TRBJ2-7, with a possible D match to TRBD2 (6 bases). The length of the CDR3 is 14 residues. V was cut by 5 bases and J by 2 bases, with 13 bases left in between. The germline gives CDR1 LNHDA, CDR2 SQIVND (reference sequence). This CDR3 reads CASSPWEEAYEQYF. CDR3 coding DNA: TGTGCCAGTAGTCCATGGGAGGAGGCCTACGAGCAGTACTTC.

This chain links TRBV27 with TRBJ1-2, with D possibly matching TRBD1 (6 bases). V was trimmed by 4 bases and J by 8 bases, leaving 14 bases between them. The length of the CDR3 is 13 residues. Germline loops: CDR1 MNHEY, CDR2 SMNVEV (reference sequence). The CDR3 nucleotides read TGTGCCAGCAGTTCCCGGGACATGAGAGGCTACACCTTC. Amino acids: CASSSRDMRGYTF.

This chain links TRBV5-6 with TRBJ2-3, with D perhaps assigned TRBD1 or TRBD2 (5 bases each). CDR3 length equals 16 residues. Trimming took 7 bases from V and 4 from J, leaving 22 bases between them. Germline V gives CDR1 SGHDT, CDR2 YYEEEE. CDR3 sequence reads: CASAESGTWGADTQYF. The CDR3 bases are TGTGCCAGCGCAGAATCCGGGACCTGGGGCGCAGATACGCAGTATTTT. Drawing the rest from reference TRBV5-6 and TRBJ2-3, the complete variable domain is DAGVTQSPTHLIKTRGQQVTLRCSPKSGHDTVSWYQQALGQGPQFIFQYYEEEERQRGNFPDRFSGHQFPNYSSELNVNALLLGDSALYLCASAESGTWGADTQYFGPGTRLTVL.

This chain joins TRBV10-1 and TRBJ2-3; the D is unclear. Trimming took off 4 bases at V and 1 base at J, with 6 bases between the two ends. This CDR3 has 13 amino acids. Germline V gene lookup returns CDR1 WNHNN and CDR2 SYGVQD (reference sequence). CDR3 DNA: TGCGCCAGCAGTGGTACGGGCACAGATACGCAGTATTTT. Protein product: CASSGTGTDTQYF.

This clone has just a few counts. This sequence joins TRBV5-1 and TRBJ2-1; D is possibly TRBD2 (5 bases). The length of the CDR3 is 13 residues. Germline V lookup: CDR1 SGHRS, CDR2 YFSETQ. Trimming shortened V by 0 bases and J by 9 bases, and 10 bases separated the two germline ends. CDR3 sequence (DNA): TGCGCCAGCAGCTTGGCCGGGGATACTGAGCAGTTCTTC. Protein product: CASSLAGDTEQFF.